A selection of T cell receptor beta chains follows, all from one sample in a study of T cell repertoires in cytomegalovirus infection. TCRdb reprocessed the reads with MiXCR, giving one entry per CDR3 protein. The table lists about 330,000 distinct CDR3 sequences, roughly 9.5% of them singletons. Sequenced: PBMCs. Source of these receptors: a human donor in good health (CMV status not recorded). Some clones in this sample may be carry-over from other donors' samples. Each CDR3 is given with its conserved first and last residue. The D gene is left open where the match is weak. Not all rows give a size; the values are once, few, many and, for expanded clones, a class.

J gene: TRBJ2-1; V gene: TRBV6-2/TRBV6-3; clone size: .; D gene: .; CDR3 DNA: TGTGCCAGCACCCTCGATTGGAGCTCCTACAATGAGCAGTTCTTC; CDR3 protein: CASTLDWSSYNEQFF
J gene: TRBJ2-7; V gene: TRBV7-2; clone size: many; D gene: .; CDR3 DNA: TGTGCCAGCCCTCTTCCCAGCTCCTACGAGCAGTACTTC; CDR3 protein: CASPLPSSYEQYF
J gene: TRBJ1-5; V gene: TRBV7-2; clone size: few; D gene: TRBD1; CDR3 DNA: TGTGCCAGCAGCGTTCGACAGGGGATGGGCCAGCCCCAGCATTTT; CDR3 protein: CASSVRQGMGQPQHF
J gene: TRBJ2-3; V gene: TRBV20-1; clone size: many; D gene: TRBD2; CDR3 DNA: TGCAGTGCTAGAAGGGCGGGAGCCGGAGATACGCAGTATTTT; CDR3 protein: CSARRAGAGDTQYF
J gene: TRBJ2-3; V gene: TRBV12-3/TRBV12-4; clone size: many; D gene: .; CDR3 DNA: TGTGCCAGCAGTTCAACCGGGACTAGCACAGATACGCAGTATTTT; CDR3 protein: CASSSTGTSTDTQYF
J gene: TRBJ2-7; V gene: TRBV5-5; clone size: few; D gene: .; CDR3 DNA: TGTGCCAGCAGCTTGGAGAGGACAGCCTACGAGCAGTACTTC; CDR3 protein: CASSLERTAYEQYF
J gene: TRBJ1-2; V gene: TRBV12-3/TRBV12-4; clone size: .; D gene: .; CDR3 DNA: TGTGCCAGCAGTCCATCCCAGGGGTTCTATGGCTACACCTTC; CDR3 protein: CASSPSQGFYGYTF
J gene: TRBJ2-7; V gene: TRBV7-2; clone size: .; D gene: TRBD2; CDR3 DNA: TGTGCCAGCAGCTTAGAAGGCGGGGGGGCCTACGAGCAGTACTTC; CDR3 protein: CASSLEGGGAYEQYF
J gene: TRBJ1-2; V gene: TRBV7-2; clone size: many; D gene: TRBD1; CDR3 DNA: TGTGCCAGCAGCTTATTTAACAGGGGGGGGGGCTACACCTTC; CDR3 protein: CASSLFNRGGGYTF
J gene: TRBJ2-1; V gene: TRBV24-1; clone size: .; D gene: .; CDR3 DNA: TGTGCCACCGGGACAAAGGCTGAGCAGTTCTTC; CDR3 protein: CATGTKAEQFF
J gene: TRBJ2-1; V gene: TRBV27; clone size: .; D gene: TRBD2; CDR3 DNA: TGTGCCAGCAGTCGAGGTCGGGGGGACAATGAGCAGTTCTTC; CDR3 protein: CASSRGRGDNEQFF
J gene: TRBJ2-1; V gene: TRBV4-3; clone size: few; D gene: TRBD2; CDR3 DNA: TGCGCCAGCAGCCAAGATCAACTCGGGGGGTCCGCTTACGTTTACAATGAGCAGTTCTTC; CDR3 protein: CASSQDQLGGSAYVYNEQFF
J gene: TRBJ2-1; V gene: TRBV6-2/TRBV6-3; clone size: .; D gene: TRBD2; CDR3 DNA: TGTGCCAGCAGTTACATTCTAGCGGGGCCTTATCGCTACAATGAGCAGTTCTTC; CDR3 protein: CASSYILAGPYRYNEQFF
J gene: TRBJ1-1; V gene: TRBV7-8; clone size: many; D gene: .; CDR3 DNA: TGTGCCAGCAGCGTTGACCCCCGCTTCGAGGCTTTCTTT; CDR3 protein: CASSVDPRFEAFF
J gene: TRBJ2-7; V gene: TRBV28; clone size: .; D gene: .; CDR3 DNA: TGTGCCAAAACCCTGGGGGTTTACGAGCAGTACTTC; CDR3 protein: CAKTLGVYEQYF